Listed below are T cell receptor beta chains from one sample, sequenced in a study of beta chain features in type 1 diabetes. Method: immunoSEQ multiplex PCR; TCRdb's copy keeps in-frame clones and lacks some. The table includes around 450,000 clones, about 10% detected once. The sequencing input was naive CD4+ T cells from blood. Receptors were obtained from a woman under 30 in good health. The CDR3 runs from the conserved cysteine through the conserved F or W.

CDR3 protein	J gene	V gene
CASSLSSYNEQFF	TRBJ2-1	TRBV18
CASSAGRLAVRETQYF	TRBJ2-5	TRBV14
CATSRGVSSYNEQFF	TRBJ2-1	TRBV15
CASGLGTSRQETQYF	TRBJ2-5	TRBV12-5
CASSESGGYTF	TRBJ1-2	TRBV25-1
CASSRTYQETQYF	TRBJ2-5	TRBV7-9
CASGGTSESYEQYF	TRBJ2-7	TRBV7-9
CAWSVPLAENNEQFF	TRBJ2-1	TRBV30
CASSLAGDFRELFF	TRBJ2-2	TRBV5-1
CSVFSTEQFF	TRBJ2-1	TRBV29-1
CAWTVQGGPYNEQFF	TRBJ2-1	TRBV30
CASRASGSSYNEQFF	TRBJ2-1	TRBV9
CATSRQAGGYNEQFF	TRBJ2-1	TRBV15
CASSFRLQSGTDTQYF	TRBJ2-3	TRBV11-2
CASSPFKGSGNTIYF	TRBJ1-3	TRBV18
CSVGSDTQYF	TRBJ2-3	TRBV29-1
CASSLQVLGEQFF	TRBJ2-1	TRBV7-2
CASSRQGPEDTQYF	TRBJ2-3	TRBV2
CASSDSRSETQYF	TRBJ2-5	TRBV2
CASSLDRAVGFF	TRBJ1-1	TRBV7-2
CASSLGGVVNQPQHF	TRBJ1-5	TRBV7-2
CASSHPGRDRGFEQFF	TRBJ2-1	TRBV4-1
CASTLFQGNYGYTF	TRBJ1-2	TRBV6-5
CASSVREQFF	TRBJ2-1	TRBV2
CATSGGVYGTDTQYF	TRBJ2-3	TRBV15
CASSSGTISTDTQYF	TRBJ2-3	TRBV13
CASSPEAGRSKNIQYF	TRBJ2-4	TRBV5-4
CASSEEGQGFETQYF	TRBJ2-5	TRBV2
CASRLTDTQYF	TRBJ2-3	TRBV2
CSVEDPPATDTQYF	TRBJ2-3	TRBV29-1
CASSVRDRNTEAFF	TRBJ1-1	TRBV25-1
CASSSGLAVVDVTQYF	TRBJ2-3	TRBV7-9
CSVGGRNYGYTF	TRBJ1-2	TRBV29-1
CASSPRGNTGRETQYF	TRBJ2-5	TRBV27
CASSFDKGETQYF	TRBJ2-5	TRBV7-2
CASSPYSGQNYGYTF	TRBJ1-2	TRBV7-2
CASSEGVLRTDTQYF	TRBJ2-3	TRBV6-1
CASRGGRDNQPQHF	TRBJ1-5	TRBV2
CSVDHSNYGYTF	TRBJ1-2	TRBV29-1
CAWRETTSGQETQYF	TRBJ2-5	TRBV30
CASSRSEGLAGYQETQYF	TRBJ2-5	TRBV14
CSARTSSYNEQFF	TRBJ2-1	TRBV29-1
CASSTDSHNEQFF	TRBJ2-1	TRBV19
CSVGTTGIDTQYF	TRBJ2-3	TRBV29-1
CASSEDRGYYNEQFF	TRBJ2-1	TRBV27
CASSEWNSPLHF	TRBJ1-6	TRBV25-1
CASRLQGTNIQYF	TRBJ2-4	TRBV6-5
CASSLGGLGLKAKNIQYF	TRBJ2-4	TRBV7-9